What follows is one T cell receptor (beta chain) and its context. Its antigen remains unidentified. Next came a second PCR, run for about 6 to 12 cycles, which used a sample-barcoded 5' primer along with a J-beta primer mix. CDR3-containing paired-end reads numbered at least 2.5 million in each sample. MiXCR, applied by TCRdb to the 5' RACE reads, yields one record per CDR3 protein. The sample consists of about 1.8 million distinct CDR3 sequences, about 50% of them appearing once. There were at least 5.5 micrograms of total RNA extracted from every sample. There are 15 residues in the CDR3. The germline V gene encodes CDR1 SGHAT and CDR2 FQNNGV. This sample stems from a study of blood T cells in healthy people across ages. Study results and limitations: Diversity estimates drawn from one million T cells were deemed underestimates. Greater diversity and more naive CD4+ cells were seen in long-lived donors than in aged donors.

The rearrangement links TRBV11-2 to TRBJ2-1, with 9 bases matching TRBD1. The J call may be mistaken, given a closer DNA end match to TRBJ2-7. The sample taken for sequencing was blood. The sequence derives from a woman between 35 and 50 years old in good health. CDR3 sequence (DNA): TGTGCCAGCACCTTCGGGACAGGGAAATACAATGAGCAGTACTTC. Its translation is CASTFGTGKYNEQYF.